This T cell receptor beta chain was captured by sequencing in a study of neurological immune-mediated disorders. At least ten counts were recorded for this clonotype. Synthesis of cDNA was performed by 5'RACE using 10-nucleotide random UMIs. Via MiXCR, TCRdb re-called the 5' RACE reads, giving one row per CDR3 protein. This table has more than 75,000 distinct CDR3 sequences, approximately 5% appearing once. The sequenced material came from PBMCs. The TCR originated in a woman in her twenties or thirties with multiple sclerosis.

The CDR3 loop reads CATSDPVLAGTNEQFF. The CDR3 DNA reads as TGTGCCACCAGTGATCCCGTACTAGCGGGAACCAATGAGCAGTTCTTC. This chain connects TRBV24-1 to TRBJ2-1, with 10 bases identical to TRBD2. The germline V gene has CDR1 KGHDR and CDR2 SFDVKD. The CDR3 is 16 amino acids. With V trimmed by 3 bases and J by 6 bases, 7 bases remained unmatched.